The clone carrying this T cell receptor (beta chain) was counted once. Original analysis: From reference gene primer amplification, estimates of nucleated cell counts were derived. Libraries were prepared by immunoSEQ multiplex PCR; TCRdb keeps only in-frame clonotypes and omits some of them. The D gene and trimming were derived from the DNA, and the V and J assignments and clone size from that table. The top ten hold roughly 25% of the sample, which has about 200,000 clones, approximately 90% seen once. The data derive from a study of blood T cell repertoires in COVID-19. Study context: Sites across the United States, Italy and Spain contributed samples from acute and convalescent COVID-19. PBMCs, B-cell-depleted T cells, or T cells were the source of the cDNA or gDNA that made up the material.

The CDR3 has 16 residues. The germline gives CDR1 SGHTA, CDR2 FQGNSA. Unmatched junction bases numbered 7, after V lost 1 base and J lost 3 bases. The cohort comprised adults aged 18 to 89 years residing in under 30 US areas. The V gene is TRBV7-2, the J gene TRBJ2-7; 9 bases line up with TRBD2. What was sequenced was PBMCs or T cells enriched from blood (not recorded which). This TCR was sampled from a woman in her thirties or forties in a cohort exposed to, infected with or recovered from COVID-19 (not recorded which). The CDR3 protein is CASSLVLAGGIYEQYF. Here the CDR3 DNA reads TGTGCCAGCAGCTTAGTTTTGGCGGGAGGGATCTACGAGCAGTACTTC. Drawing the rest from reference TRBV7-2 and TRBJ2-7, the complete variable domain is GAGVSQSPSNKVTEKGKDVELRCDPISGHTALYWYRQSLGQGLEFLIYFQGNSAPDKSGLPSDRFSAERTGGSVSTLTIQRTQQEDSAVYLCASSLVLAGGIYEQYFGPGTRLTVT.